This T cell receptor (beta chain) is from a study of shared clonotypes between healthy human individuals. Study findings and constraints: Although depth was large, rarefaction showed that sequencing of the sorted subsets was incomplete. Compared with memory subsets, naive subsets generally had larger estimated richness.

Concerning this clone itself: What it binds is unknown.

Genomic DNA (from each subset) was split evenly across several immunoSEQ plates. The table came from immunoSEQ multiplex PCR; TCRdb's copy has only in-frame clones and leaves some out. In the table there are fewer than 700,000 clones, around 96% of which are singletons. The CDR3 totals 10 residues. V lost 5 bases, J lost 11 bases, and 9 bases lay in between. Germline V gene data show CDR1 as MDHEN and CDR2 as SYDVKM. CD45RO-negative, CCR7-selected cells formed the naive CD8 fraction, which excluded terminally differentiated effector memory CD45RA+ cells. Adult Caucasians living in Nashville, Tennessee made up all of the donors.

Sequenced input: naive CD8+ T cells sorted from blood. This chain links TRBV28 with TRBJ2-5; D is ambiguous. The receptor's source is a woman under 40 in good health. CDR3 amino acids: CASSGIWQYF. The CDR3 DNA follows: TGTGCCAGCAGTGGTATATGGCAGTACTTC.